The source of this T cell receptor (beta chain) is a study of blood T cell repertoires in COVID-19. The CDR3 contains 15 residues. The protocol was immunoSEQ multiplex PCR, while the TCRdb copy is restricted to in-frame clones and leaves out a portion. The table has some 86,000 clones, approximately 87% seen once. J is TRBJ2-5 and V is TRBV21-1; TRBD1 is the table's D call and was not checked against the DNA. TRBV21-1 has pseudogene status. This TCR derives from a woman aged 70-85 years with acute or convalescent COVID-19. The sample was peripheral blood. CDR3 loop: CASSRLLQGRETQYF. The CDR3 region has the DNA TGTGCCAGCAGCAGACTCCTACAGGGGAGGGAGACCCAGTACTTC.